A single sample gave rise to the 31 T cell receptor beta chains below, sequenced in a study of shared clonotypes between healthy human individuals. Sequenced by immunoSEQ multiplex PCR; TCRdb stores in-frame clones only, minus some. Found here are about 1.1 million clones, more than 75% of them singletons; the top ten hold 0.55% to 0.7%. The source material was memory CD4+ T cells from PBMCs. Noted subset: CD45RA-negative fraction. The source is a man younger than 35 in good health. Some clones in this sample may be carry-over from other donors' samples.

V and J are TRBV11-2 and TRBJ2-1; D perhaps matches TRBD2 (7 bases). The CDR3 extends over 16 amino acids. V lost 0 bases to trimming and J lost 4 bases, with 13 bases between them. From germline, CDR1 is SGHAT and CDR2 FQNNGV. In DNA, the CDR3 is TGTGCCAGCAGCTTAGATGGGGGGGGCCAGTACAATGAGCAGTTCTTC. Amino acids: CASSLDGGGQYNEQFF.

This clone was seen just once. The gene calls are TRBV7-9 and TRBJ2-3; possibly TRBD1 for D (6 bases). CDR1 is SEHNR, CDR2 FQNEAQ, per germline (reference sequence). Deletions cut 5 bases from V and 3 bases from J, with 18 bases between. The CDR3 extends over 16 amino acids. The DNA of the CDR3 is TGTGCCAGCAGCCCTAATCGAGGGGGTAGTACAGATACGCAGTATTTT. Translated, it gives CASSPNRGGSTDTQYF.

This clone has more than one count but fewer than ten. The chain links TRBV4-2 to TRBJ2-2; no definite D call. Looked up from germline, CDR1 is LGHNA and CDR2 is YNFKEQ. There are 15 residues in the CDR3. The V gene lost 4 bases and the J gene lost 0 bases, with 9 bases spanning the gap. In DNA form, the CDR3 reads TGTGCCAGCAGCCGGATAAGGCCGAACACCGGGGAGCTGTTTTTT. Translating it yields CASSRIRPNTGELFF.

This clone was detected only once. This chain uses TRBV2 with TRBJ1-6; D not resolved. Germline values: CDR1 SNHLY, CDR2 FYNNEI. V dropped 8 bases and J dropped 7 bases, with 18 bases sitting between them. The CDR3 runs 15 residues. The CDR3 reads CASCGVMAGNSPLHF. CDR3 bases: TGTGCCAGCTGTGGTGTGATGGCGGGGAATTCACCCCTCCACTTT. The complete variable domain, with remaining parts taken from reference TRBV2 and TRBJ1-6, reads EPEVTQTPSHQVTQMGQEVILRCVPISNHLYFYWYRQILGQKVEFLVSFYNNEISEKSEIFDDQFSVERPDGSNFTLKIRSTKLEDSAMYFCASCGVMAGNSPLHFGNGTRLTVT.

The genes are TRBV6-1 and TRBJ2-7, with a tentative D call TRBD1 (5 bases). V was clipped by 6 bases and J by 2 bases, with 17 bases between them. Germline values: CDR1 MNHNS, CDR2 SASEGT. The CDR3 loop spans 15 amino acids. The CDR3 protein is CASRYHTGQPYEQYF. The CDR3 DNA reads as TGTGCCAGCAGATACCATACAGGCCAACCCTACGAGCAGTACTTC.

The J gene is TRBJ2-5, the V gene TRBV2, with D perhaps matching TRBD1 or TRBD2 (6 bases each). The DNA matches TRBJ2-7 better at its end, which makes the J call doubtful. This CDR3 has 15 residues. Germline CDR1 and CDR2: SNHLY and FYNNEI. CDR3 sequence reads: CASDDPGAASYEQYF. The CDR3 nucleotides are TGTGCCAGCGACGACCCGGGGGCAGCGTCCTACGAGCAGTACTTC.

Details on this clone: Distinct nucleotide sequences in the sample also encode this CDR3. This chain links TRBV4-3 with TRBJ1-3; no definite D call. CDR1 LGHNA and CDR2 YSLEER come from the germline V gene. V dropped 0 bases and J dropped 0 bases, with 6 bases sitting between them. This CDR3 is 15 amino acids long. CDR3 coding DNA: TGCGCCAGCAGCCAAGATCCCTCCTCTGGAAACACCATATATTTT. It is translated as CASSQDPSSGNTIYF.

As concerns this clone: The same CDR3 is also encoded by other DNA sequences in this sample. The chain has TRBV5-6 and TRBJ1-3, with D perhaps matching TRBD1 (6 bases). Trimming took off 1 base at V and 4 bases at J, with 9 bases between the two ends. Looked up from germline, CDR1 is SGHDT and CDR2 is YYEEEE. This CDR3 contains 14 residues. The CDR3 protein is CASSLRGPGNTIYF. The CDR3, as DNA: TGTGCCAGCAGCTTGCGGGGGCCAGGAAACACCATATATTTT. The complete variable domain, with remaining parts taken from reference TRBV5-6 and TRBJ1-3, reads DAGVTQSPTHLIKTRGQQVTLRCSPKSGHDTVSWYQQALGQGPQFIFQYYEEEERQRGNFPDRFSGHQFPNYSSELNVNALLLGDSALYLCASSLRGPGNTIYFGEGSWLTVV.

V is TRBV28 and J is TRBJ1-3; no definite D call. CDR1 and CDR2 from the germline V gene are MDHEN and SYDVKM. This CDR3 is 12 amino acids long. V lost 5 bases and J lost 8, with 10 bases in between. Here the CDR3 reads CASSERWDTIYF. CDR3 nucleotides: TGTGCCAGCAGTGAACGGTGGGACACCATATATTTT.

Only one count was recorded for this clone. The V gene is TRBV4-1, the J gene TRBJ1-2; D might be TRBD1 (5 bases). Germline V gene data show CDR1 as MGHRA and CDR2 as YSYEKL. V lost 3 bases, J lost 4 bases, and 15 bases lay in between. The CDR3 consists of 15 residues. The CDR3 sequence is CASSQPVWGGYGYTF. The CDR3 DNA reads as TGCGCCAGCAGCCAGCCCGTTTGGGGGGGCTATGGCTACACCTTC.

This clone was seen more than once but under ten times. This chain uses TRBV7-2 with TRBJ1-2; no reliable D call. CDR3 length: 13 amino acids. Trimming left V 2 bases short and J 6 bases short, with 10 bases between. CDR1 is SGHTA, CDR2 FQGNSA, per germline. CDR3 region: CASSLSTDNGYTF. CDR3 sequence (DNA): TGTGCCAGCAGCTTATCCACAGATAATGGCTACACCTTC.

On this clone: Other DNA sequences within the sample encode an identical CDR3. V and J are TRBV5-1 and TRBJ1-1; D gene unclear. V lost 2 bases to trimming and J lost 5 bases, with 10 bases between them. CDR3 length: 13 residues. The germline V gene has CDR1 SGHRS and CDR2 YFSETQ. CDR3 loop: CASSFGRETEAFF. As DNA, the CDR3 is TGCGCCAGCAGCTTTGGGCGGGAGACTGAAGCTTTCTTT.

The genes are TRBV19 and TRBJ2-2, with D hard to call. The CDR3 sequence is 14 residues long. Trimming took 4 bases from V and 0 from J, leaving 6 bases between them. From germline, CDR1 is LNHDA and CDR2 SQIVND (reference sequence). The DNA for the CDR3 is TGTGCCAGTAGTACCGGACCGAACACCGGGGAGCTGTTTTTT. This gives the protein CASSTGPNTGELFF.

This rearrangement joins TRBV19 to TRBJ1-2, with D possibly being TRBD1 (6 bases). V lost 8 bases and J lost 8, with 21 bases in between. Germline assignment: CDR1 LNHDA and CDR2 SQIVND (reference sequence). The CDR3 spans 14 residues. The DNA for the CDR3 is TGTGCCAGTTCGGGATCCGGGACAATGAGGGGCTACACCTTC. This encodes CASSGSGTMRGYTF.

As for this clone: A much larger clonotype is one base distant, so this may be a read error. V usage is TRBV28 and J usage is TRBJ2-3; 7 bases are shared with TRBD2. Germline V gives CDR1 MDHEN, CDR2 SYDVKM. V trimming: 6 bases; J trimming: 1 base; junction bases outside the gene matches: 1. This CDR3 has 13 residues. The CDR3 DNA sequence: TGTGCCAGCAGGGCGGGGGGCACAGATACGCAGTATTTT. This translates into CASRAGGTDTQYF. The complete variable domain, with remaining parts taken from reference TRBV28 and TRBJ2-3, reads DVKVTQSSRYLVKRTGEKVFLECVQDMDHENMFWYRQDPGLGLRLIYFSYDVKMKEKGDIPEGYSVSREKKERFSLILESASTNQTSMYLCASRAGGTDTQYFGPGTRLTVL.

The gene calls are TRBV18 and TRBJ1-2, with 7 bases that match TRBD1. The CDR3 runs 12 residues. Germline V gives CDR1 KGHSH, CDR2 LQKENI. The V segment lost 8 bases and the J segment 8 bases; nucleotides outside the gene matches: 8. The CDR3 DNA follows: TGTGCCAGCAGGCCGACAGGGAACGGCTACACCTTC. Its protein is CASRPTGNGYTF. The entire variable domain, with the rest obtained from reference TRBV18 and TRBJ1-2, is as follows: NAGVMQNPRHLVRRRGQEARLRCSPMKGHSHVYWYRQLPEEGLKFMVYLQKENIIDESGMPKERFSAEFPKEGPSILRIQQVVRGDSAAYFCASRPTGNGYTFGSGTRLTVV.

This chain connects TRBV27 to TRBJ2-2, with unresolved D. This CDR3 has 16 residues. CDR1 MNHEY and CDR2 SMNVEV come from the germline V gene (reference sequence). The ends were cut back, 4 bases at V and 3 bases at J, with 15 bases in the middle. The CDR3: CASSSGRPPYTGELFF. CDR3 sequence (DNA): TGTGCCAGCAGTTCCGGACGTCCCCCCTACACCGGGGAGCTGTTTTTT.

V and J are TRBV7-3 and TRBJ2-2, with 9 bases matching TRBD1. The CDR3 is 14 amino acids. Germline assignment: CDR1 SGHTA and CDR2 FQGTGA. Trimming removed 6 bases from V and 5 bases from J; junction bases left unmatched: 4. DNA for the CDR3: TGTGCCAGCAGGGGACAGGGACGAACCGGGGAGCTGTTTTTT. This codes for CASRGQGRTGELFF.

V and J are TRBV29-1 and TRBJ1-1; D might be TRBD1 (6 bases). V was pared by 4 bases and J by 4 bases, with 19 bases between. CDR1 is SQVTM and CDR2 is ANQGSEA in the germline V gene. CDR3 length: 15 amino acids. CDR3 DNA: TGCAGCGTTGGGGGCGGGGGACACATTTTCACTGAAGCTTTCTTT. As protein: CSVGGGGHIFTEAFF.

About this clone itself: A far more abundant clone sits one base away, making this likely a read error. The identical CDR3 is also encoded by other nucleotide sequences in the sample. J is TRBJ1-1 and V is TRBV30; no firm D call. Germline V gene data show CDR1 as GTSNPN and CDR2 as SVGIG (reference sequence). This CDR3 region has 12 residues. Trimming cost V 2 bases and J 7 bases, with 11 bases left between them. The CDR3 DNA sequence: TGTGCCTGGAGTAGGCAGGCGAATGAAGCTTTCTTT. Translation gives CAWSRQANEAFF.

The rearrangement joins TRBV5-6 to TRBJ1-2, with D unclear. CDR1 and CDR2 (germline): SGHDT, YYEEEE. This CDR3 is built from 16 residues. Between the trimmed V and J ends, which lost 3 bases and 1 base, there was a span of 16 bases. CDR3 protein: CASSSSVGVYNYGYTF. CDR3 DNA sequence: TGTGCCAGCAGCTCATCCGTCGGGGTTTATAACTATGGCTACACCTTC.

This clone came up once. The chain couples TRBV5-4 to TRBJ2-3, with a possible D match to TRBD2 (5 bases). Germline CDR1 reads SGHNT; CDR2 reads YYREEE (reference sequence). V was trimmed by 2 bases and J by 1 base, leaving 11 bases between them. There are 15 residues in the CDR3. CDR3 sequence: CASSFWRFGTDTQYF. CDR3 coding DNA: TGTGCCAGCAGCTTTTGGAGGTTTGGCACAGATACGCAGTATTTT.

This clone was recorded once. The chain joins TRBV6-6 to TRBJ1-1; D ambiguous. From germline, CDR1 is MNHNY and CDR2 SVGAGI (reference sequence). There are 13 residues in the CDR3. The V end was cut by 6 bases, the J end by 11 bases, with 19 bases between. The chain's CDR3 is CASSPLASSRAFF. CDR3 nucleotide sequence: TGTGCCAGCAGCCCACTGGCCTCCAGCCGCGCTTTCTTT.

This clone was counted a few times. The chain joins TRBV6-1 to TRBJ1-1, with 8 bases aligning to TRBD1. CDR1 is MNHNS and CDR2 is SASEGT in the germline V gene. V lost 7 bases, J lost 2 bases, and 6 bases stayed unmatched. CDR3 length: 14 residues. Here the CDR3 DNA reads TGTGCCAGCACCGAGGACAGGGTAAACACTGAAGCTTTCTTT. This codes for CASTEDRVNTEAFF.

This clone has just a few counts. DNA for the CDR3: TGTGCCAGCAGCTTAGTAACATTCACAGATACGCAGTATTTT. Its translation is CASSLVTFTDTQYF. The J gene is TRBJ2-3, the V gene TRBV7-2; D uncertain. The CDR3 runs 14 residues. Germline V gene sequence: CDR1 SGHTA, CDR2 FQGNSA. V lost 1 base, J lost 2 bases, and 7 bases lay in between.

The genes are TRBV7-9 and TRBJ1-3; 8 positions match TRBD1. Germline V gene sequence: CDR1 SEHNR, CDR2 FQNEAQ (reference sequence). The junction had 1 base not matched to a gene; V was cut back by 2 bases and J by 4 bases. The CDR3 has 14 residues. The chain's CDR3 is CASSLQGAGNTIYF. The CDR3, as DNA: TGTGCCAGCAGCTTACAGGGGGCGGGAAACACCATATATTTT.

This sequence joins TRBV2 and TRBJ1-5; 9 bases match TRBD1. From germline, CDR1 is SNHLY and CDR2 FYNNEI. Losses at the gene ends were 6 bases for V and 1 base for J; bases not matched to a gene: 4. This CDR3 spans 15 amino acids. CDR3 in DNA: TGTGCCAGCAGCAGACAGGGGGGCAGCAATCAGCCCCAGCATTTT. Protein sequence: CASSRQGGSNQPQHF. Using reference TRBV2 and TRBJ1-5 for the parts outside the CDR3, the full variable domain is EPEVTQTPSHQVTQMGQEVILRCVPISNHLYFYWYRQILGQKVEFLVSFYNNEISEKSEIFDDQFSVERPDGSNFTLKIRSTKLEDSAMYFCASSRQGGSNQPQHFGDGTRLSIL.

The V call is TRBV5-1, the J call TRBJ1-1; 9 nucleotides line up with TRBD1. The CDR3 sequence is 16 residues long. After removal of 0 bases from V and 4 bases from J, the junction contained 7 bases not matched to a gene. The germline gives CDR1 SGHRS, CDR2 YFSETQ. In DNA, the CDR3 is TGCGCCAGCAGCTTGGGACAGGGGGATTGGGGCACTGAAGCTTTCTTT. It translates to CASSLGQGDWGTEAFF.

The J gene is TRBJ2-2, the V gene TRBV5-1; possibly TRBD1 or TRBD2 for D (6 bases each). Trimming removed 1 base from V and 7 bases from J, with 11 bases in between. Germline V gene sequence: CDR1 SGHRS, CDR2 YFSETQ. This CDR3 spans 14 amino acids. DNA for the CDR3: TGCGCCAGCAGCTTGTACAGGGAGGACGGGGAGCTGTTTTTT. Translating it yields CASSLYREDGELFF.

V is TRBV11-2 and J is TRBJ1-3; maybe TRBD1 (5 bases). Trimming removed 5 bases at V and 0 bases at J, with 11 bases between. Germline values: CDR1 SGHAT, CDR2 FQNNGV. The CDR3 is made up of 15 amino acids. The CDR3 DNA reads as TGTGCCAGCAGCCCTAGGGGAACCTCTGGAAACACCATATATTTT. This sequence encodes CASSPRGTSGNTIYF.

The chain employs TRBV7-9 and TRBJ2-2; TRBD1 matches at 8 bases. Trimming removed 4 bases from V and 8 bases from J; junction bases left unmatched: 9. The CDR3 length is 15 residues. Germline V gene data show CDR1 as SEHNR and CDR2 as FQNEAQ (reference sequence). In DNA, the CDR3 is TGTGCCAGCAGCTCCGGACAGGGACAATCGGGGGAGCTGTTTTTT. Translating gives CASSSGQGQSGELFF.